This T cell receptor (beta chain) was identified in a study of cytomegalovirus exposure and HLA in healthy donors. On this clone itself: Its antigen is unknown.

Researchers ran the PCR with 60 Vbeta and 13 Jbeta primers. Clones were sequenced by immunoSEQ multiplex PCR, and TCRdb holds only the in-frame ones, with some missing. The repertoire includes about 90,000 clones, approximately 60% of them detected once, and about a fifth sits in the top ten. General observations from the study: Analysis was performed later, and it showed HLA-associated TCR beta chains to be more clonally expanded than equally common others.

The TCR sequence derives from a woman aged 45 to 65 in good health and CMV-seropositive. The sequenced sample consisted of PBMCs.

In nucleotides, the CDR3 is TGTGCCAGCAGTGATCCAGGGTACTCCGGGGAGCTGTTTTTT. This sequence encodes CASSDPGYSGELFF. The chain carries TRBV6-1 and TRBJ2-2; a weak D match, TRBD1 (5 bases). Germline CDR1 and CDR2: MNHNS and SASEGT. CDR3 length equals 14 residues. Between the trimmed V and J ends, which lost 3 bases and 6 bases, there was a span of 11 bases.